The source of this T cell receptor beta chain is a study of blood T cells in healthy people across ages. Together with a sample-barcoded 5' primer, a J-beta primer mix was included in a second PCR lasting roughly 6 to 12 cycles. TCRdb called the 5' RACE reads again in MiXCR, with one record for every CDR3 protein. In the table there are some 690,000 distinct CDR3 sequences, about a fifth of which are singletons. CDR1 and CDR2 from the germline V gene are MNHEY and SVGAGI. V lost 5 bases, J lost 0 bases, and 7 bases lay in between. This CDR3 has 13 residues. This clonotype has more than one count but fewer than ten.

Sample: blood. This receptor was taken from a man between 65 and 85 years old in good health. The rearrangement uses TRBV6-5 and TRBJ1-2; D unresolved. The CDR3 DNA reads TGTGCCAGCAGTATAACTTCTAACTATGGCTACACCTTC. This encodes CASSITSNYGYTF.